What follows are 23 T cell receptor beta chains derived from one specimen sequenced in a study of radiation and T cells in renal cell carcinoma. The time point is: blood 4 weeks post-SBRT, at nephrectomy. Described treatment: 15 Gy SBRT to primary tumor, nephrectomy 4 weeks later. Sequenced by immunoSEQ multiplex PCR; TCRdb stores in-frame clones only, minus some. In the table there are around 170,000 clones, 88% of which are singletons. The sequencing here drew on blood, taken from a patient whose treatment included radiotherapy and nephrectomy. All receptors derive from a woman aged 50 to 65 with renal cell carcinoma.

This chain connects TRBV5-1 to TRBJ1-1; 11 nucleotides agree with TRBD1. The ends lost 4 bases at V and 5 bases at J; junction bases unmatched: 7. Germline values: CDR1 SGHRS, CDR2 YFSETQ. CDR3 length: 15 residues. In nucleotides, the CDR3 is TGCGCCAGCAGCAGGACAGGGGGCCAAGGTACTGAAGCTTTCTTT. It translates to CASSRTGGQGTEAFF.

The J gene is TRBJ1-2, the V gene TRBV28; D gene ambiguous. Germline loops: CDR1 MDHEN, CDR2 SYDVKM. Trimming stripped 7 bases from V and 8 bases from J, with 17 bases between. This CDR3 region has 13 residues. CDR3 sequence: CASTPTITRGYTF. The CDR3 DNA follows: TGTGCCAGCACCCCCACGATCACAAGAGGCTACACCTTC.

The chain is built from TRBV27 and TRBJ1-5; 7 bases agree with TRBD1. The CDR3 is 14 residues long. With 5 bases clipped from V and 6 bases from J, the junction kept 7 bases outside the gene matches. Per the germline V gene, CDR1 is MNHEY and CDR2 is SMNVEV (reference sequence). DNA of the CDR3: TGTGCCAGCAGTCCCAGACAGGGAAGTCAGCCCCAGCATTTT. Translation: CASSPRQGSQPQHF.

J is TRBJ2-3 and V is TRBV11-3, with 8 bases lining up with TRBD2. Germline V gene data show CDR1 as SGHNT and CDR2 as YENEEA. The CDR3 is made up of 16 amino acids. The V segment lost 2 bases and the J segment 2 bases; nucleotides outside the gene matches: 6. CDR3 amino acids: CASSLFGGGHTDTQYF. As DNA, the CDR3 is TGTGCCAGCAGCTTATTTGGCGGGGGGCACACAGATACGCAGTATTTT.

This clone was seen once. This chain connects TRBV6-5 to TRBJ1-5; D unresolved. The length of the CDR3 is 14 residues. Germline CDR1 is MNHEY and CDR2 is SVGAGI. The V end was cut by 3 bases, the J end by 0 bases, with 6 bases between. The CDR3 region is CASSYYNSNQPQHF. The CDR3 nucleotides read TGTGCCAGCAGTTATTACAATAGCAATCAGCCCCAGCATTTT.

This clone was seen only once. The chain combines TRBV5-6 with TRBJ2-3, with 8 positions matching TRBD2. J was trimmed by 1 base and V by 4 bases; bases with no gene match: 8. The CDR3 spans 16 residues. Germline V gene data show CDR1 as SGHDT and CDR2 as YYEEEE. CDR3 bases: TGTGCCAGCAGCCCCGTAGGGCGGGGGGGCACAGATACGCAGTATTTT. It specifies CASSPVGRGGTDTQYF.

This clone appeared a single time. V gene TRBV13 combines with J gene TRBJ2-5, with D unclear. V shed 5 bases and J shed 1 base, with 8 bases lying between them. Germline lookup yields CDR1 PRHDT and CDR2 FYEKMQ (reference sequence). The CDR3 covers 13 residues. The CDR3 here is CASSRRVQETQYF. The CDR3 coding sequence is TGTGCCAGCAGCAGACGTGTCCAAGAGACCCAGTACTTC.

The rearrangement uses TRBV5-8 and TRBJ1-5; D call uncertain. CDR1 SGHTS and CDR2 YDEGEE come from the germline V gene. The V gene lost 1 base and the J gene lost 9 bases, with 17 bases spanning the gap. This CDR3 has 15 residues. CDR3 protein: CASSLFRAGPGPQHF. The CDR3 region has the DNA TGTGCCAGCAGCTTGTTTCGGGCGGGCCCAGGGCCCCAGCATTTT. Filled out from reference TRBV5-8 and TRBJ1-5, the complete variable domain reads EAGVTQSPTHLIKTRGQQATLRCSPISGHTSVYWYQQALGLGLQFLLWYDEGEERNRGNFPPRFSGRQFPNYSSELNVNALELEDSALYLCASSLFRAGPGPQHFGDGTRLSIL.

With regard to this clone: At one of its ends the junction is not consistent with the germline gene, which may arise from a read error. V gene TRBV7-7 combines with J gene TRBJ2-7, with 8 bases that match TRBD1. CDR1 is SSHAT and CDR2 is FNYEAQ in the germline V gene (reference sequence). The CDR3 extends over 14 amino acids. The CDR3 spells CASSPKDREREQYF. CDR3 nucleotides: TGTGCTAGCAGCCCAAAGGACAGGGAGCGCGAGCAGTACTTC.

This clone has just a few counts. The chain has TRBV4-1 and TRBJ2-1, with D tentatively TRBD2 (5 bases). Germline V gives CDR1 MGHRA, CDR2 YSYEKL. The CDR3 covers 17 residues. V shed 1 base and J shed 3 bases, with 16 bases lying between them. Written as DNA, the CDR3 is TGCGCCAGCAGCCAAGGTCGGCAGCGGATTCTCTACAATGAGCAGTTCTTC. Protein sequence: CASSQGRQRILYNEQFF.

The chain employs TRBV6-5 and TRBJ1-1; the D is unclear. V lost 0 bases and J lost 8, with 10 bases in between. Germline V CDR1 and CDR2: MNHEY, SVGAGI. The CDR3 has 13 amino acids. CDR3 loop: CASSYSWANEAFF. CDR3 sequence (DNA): TGTGCCAGCAGTTACTCGTGGGCCAACGAAGCTTTCTTT.

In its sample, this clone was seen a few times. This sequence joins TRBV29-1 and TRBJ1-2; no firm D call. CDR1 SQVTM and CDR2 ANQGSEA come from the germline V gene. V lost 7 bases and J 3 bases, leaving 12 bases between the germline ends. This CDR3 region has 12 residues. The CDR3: CSGKAGDYGYTF. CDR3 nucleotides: TGCAGCGGCAAGGCAGGTGACTATGGCTACACCTTC.

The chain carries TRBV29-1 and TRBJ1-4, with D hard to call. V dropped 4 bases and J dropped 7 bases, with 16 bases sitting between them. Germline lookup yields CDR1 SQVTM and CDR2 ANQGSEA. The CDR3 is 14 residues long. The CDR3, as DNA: TGCAGCGTTGGTACGGCCTTGGAAGGTGAAAAACTGTTTTTT. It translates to CSVGTALEGEKLFF.

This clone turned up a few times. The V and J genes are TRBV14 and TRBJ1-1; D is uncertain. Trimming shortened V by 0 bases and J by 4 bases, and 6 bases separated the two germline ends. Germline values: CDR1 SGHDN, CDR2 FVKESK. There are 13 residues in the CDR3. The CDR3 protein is CASSQDLRTEAFF. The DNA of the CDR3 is TGTGCCAGCAGCCAAGACCTTCGCACTGAAGCTTTCTTT.

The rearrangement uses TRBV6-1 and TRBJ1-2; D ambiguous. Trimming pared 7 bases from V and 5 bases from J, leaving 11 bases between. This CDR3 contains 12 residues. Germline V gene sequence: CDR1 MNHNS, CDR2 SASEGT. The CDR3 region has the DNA TGTGCCAGCACCTTAGCTCGTTATGGCTACACCTTC. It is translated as CASTLARYGYTF.

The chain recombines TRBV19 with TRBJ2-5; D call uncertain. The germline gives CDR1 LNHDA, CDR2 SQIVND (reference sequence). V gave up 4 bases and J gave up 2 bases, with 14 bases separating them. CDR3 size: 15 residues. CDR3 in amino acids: CASSRSRTSQETQYF. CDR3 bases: TGTGCCAGTAGTAGGAGCCGAACCTCTCAAGAGACCCAGTACTTC.

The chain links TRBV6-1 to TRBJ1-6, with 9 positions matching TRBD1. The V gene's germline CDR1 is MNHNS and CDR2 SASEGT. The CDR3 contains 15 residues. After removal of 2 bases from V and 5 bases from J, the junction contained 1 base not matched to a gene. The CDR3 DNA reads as TGTGCCAGCAGTGAACGGACAGGGGATAATTCACCCCTCCACTTT. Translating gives CASSERTGDNSPLHF.

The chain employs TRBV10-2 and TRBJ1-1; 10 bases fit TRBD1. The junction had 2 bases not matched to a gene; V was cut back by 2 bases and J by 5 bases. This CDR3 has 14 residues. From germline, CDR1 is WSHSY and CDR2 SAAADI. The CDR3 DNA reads TGCGCCAGCAGTGAGGGGGACAGGGGAACTGAAGCTTTCTTT. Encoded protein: CASSEGDRGTEAFF.

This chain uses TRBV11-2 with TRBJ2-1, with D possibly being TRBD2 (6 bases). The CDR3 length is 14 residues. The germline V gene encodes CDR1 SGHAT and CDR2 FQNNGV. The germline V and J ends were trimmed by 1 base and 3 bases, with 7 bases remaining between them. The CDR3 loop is CASSLAGGYNEQFF. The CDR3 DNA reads TGTGCCAGCAGCTTAGCCGGGGGCTACAATGAGCAGTTCTTC.

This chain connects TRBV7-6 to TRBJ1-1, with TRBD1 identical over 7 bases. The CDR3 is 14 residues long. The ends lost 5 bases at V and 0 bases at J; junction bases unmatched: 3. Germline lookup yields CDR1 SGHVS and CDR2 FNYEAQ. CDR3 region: CASSAQGMNTEAFF. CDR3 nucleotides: TGTGCCAGCAGCGCACAGGGGATGAACACTGAAGCTTTCTTT.

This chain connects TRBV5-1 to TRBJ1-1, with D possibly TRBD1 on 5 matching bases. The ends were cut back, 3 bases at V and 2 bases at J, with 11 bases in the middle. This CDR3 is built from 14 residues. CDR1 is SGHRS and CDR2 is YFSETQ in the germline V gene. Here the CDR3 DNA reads TGCGCCAGCAGCTGGGACGGACACAACACTGAAGCTTTCTTT. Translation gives CASSWDGHNTEAFF.

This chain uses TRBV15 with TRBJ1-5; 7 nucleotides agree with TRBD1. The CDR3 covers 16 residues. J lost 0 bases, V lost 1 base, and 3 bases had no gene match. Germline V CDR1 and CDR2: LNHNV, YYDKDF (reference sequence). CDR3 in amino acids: CATSRGTGYSNQPQHF. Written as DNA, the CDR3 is TGTGCCACCAGCAGAGGGACAGGATATAGCAATCAGCCCCAGCATTTT.

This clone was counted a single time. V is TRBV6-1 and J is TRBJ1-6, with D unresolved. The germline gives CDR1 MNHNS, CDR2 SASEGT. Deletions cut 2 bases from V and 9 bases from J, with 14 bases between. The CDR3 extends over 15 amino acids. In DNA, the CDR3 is TGTGCCAGCAGTGAACTCCCGCGGGGAGGTTCACCCCTCCACTTT. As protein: CASSELPRGGSPLHF.